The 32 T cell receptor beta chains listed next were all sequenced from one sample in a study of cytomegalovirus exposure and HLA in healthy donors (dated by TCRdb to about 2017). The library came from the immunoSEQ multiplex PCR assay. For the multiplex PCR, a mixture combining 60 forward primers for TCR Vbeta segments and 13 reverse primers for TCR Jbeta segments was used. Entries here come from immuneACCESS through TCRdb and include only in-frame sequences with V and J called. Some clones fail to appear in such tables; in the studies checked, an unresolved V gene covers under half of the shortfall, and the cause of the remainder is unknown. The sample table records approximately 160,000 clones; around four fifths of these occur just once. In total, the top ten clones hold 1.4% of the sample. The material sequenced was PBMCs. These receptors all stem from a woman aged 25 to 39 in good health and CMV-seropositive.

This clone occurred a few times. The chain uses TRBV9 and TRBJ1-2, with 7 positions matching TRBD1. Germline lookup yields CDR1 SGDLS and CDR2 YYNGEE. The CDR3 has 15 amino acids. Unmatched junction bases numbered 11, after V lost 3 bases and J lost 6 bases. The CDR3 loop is CASSAEGTVRNGYTF. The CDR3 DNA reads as TGTGCCAGCAGCGCCGAAGGGACAGTAAGAAATGGCTACACCTTC.

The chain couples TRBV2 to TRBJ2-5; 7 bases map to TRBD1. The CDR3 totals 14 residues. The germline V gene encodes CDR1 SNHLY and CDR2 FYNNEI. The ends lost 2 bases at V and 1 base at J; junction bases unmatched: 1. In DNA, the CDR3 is TGTGCCAGCAGTGAATGGGACAGCCAAGAGACCCAGTACTTC. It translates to CASSEWDSQETQYF.

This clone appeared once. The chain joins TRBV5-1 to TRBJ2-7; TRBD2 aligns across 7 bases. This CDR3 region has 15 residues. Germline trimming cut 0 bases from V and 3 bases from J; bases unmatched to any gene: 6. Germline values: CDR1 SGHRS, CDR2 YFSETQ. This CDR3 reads CASSLGRERDYEQYF. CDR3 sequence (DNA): TGCGCCAGCAGCTTGGGGCGGGAGCGCGACTACGAGCAGTACTTC.

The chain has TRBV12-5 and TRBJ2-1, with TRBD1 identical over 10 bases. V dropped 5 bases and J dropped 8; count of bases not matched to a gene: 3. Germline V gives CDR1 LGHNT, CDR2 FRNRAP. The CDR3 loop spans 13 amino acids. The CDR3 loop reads CASGRTGGDEQFF. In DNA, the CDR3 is TGTGCTAGTGGTCGGACAGGGGGAGATGAGCAGTTCTTC.

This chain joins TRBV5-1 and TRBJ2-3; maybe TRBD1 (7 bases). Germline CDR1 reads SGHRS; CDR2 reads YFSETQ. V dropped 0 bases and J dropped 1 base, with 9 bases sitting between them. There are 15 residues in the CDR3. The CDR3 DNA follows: TGCGCCAGCAGCTTGGGCAGGGGGGGCACAGATACGCAGTATTTT. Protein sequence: CASSLGRGGTDTQYF.

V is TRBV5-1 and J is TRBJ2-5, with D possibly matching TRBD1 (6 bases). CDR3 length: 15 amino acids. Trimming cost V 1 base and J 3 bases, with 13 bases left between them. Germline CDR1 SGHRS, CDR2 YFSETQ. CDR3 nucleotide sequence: TGCGCCAGCAGCTTGAGGGGGACGGATAAAGAGACCCAGTACTTC. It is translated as CASSLRGTDKETQYF.

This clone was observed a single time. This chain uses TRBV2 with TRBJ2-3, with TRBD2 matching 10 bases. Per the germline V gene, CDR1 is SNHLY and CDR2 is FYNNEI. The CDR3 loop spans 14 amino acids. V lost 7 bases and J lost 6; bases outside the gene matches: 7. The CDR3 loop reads CASTRLAGSDTQYF. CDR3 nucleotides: TGTGCCAGCACTCGACTAGCGGGCTCTGATACGCAGTATTTT.

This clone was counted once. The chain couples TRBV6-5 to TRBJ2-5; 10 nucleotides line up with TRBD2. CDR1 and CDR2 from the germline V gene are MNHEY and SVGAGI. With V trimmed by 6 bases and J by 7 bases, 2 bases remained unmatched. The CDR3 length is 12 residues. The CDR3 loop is CASSRTSGTQYF. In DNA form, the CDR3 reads TGTGCCAGCAGCCGGACTAGCGGGACCCAGTACTTC.

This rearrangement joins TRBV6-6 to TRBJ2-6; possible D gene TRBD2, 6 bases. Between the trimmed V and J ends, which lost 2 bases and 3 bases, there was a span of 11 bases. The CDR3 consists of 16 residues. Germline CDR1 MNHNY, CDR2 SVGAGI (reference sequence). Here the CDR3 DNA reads TGTGCCAGCAGTTACATGGGCGGGGATGGGGCCAACGTCCTGACTTTC. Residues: CASSYMGGDGANVLTF.

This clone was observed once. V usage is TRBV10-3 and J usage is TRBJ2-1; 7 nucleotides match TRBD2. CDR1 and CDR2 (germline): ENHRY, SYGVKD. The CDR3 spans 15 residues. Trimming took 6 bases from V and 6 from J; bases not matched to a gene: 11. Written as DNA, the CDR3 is TGTGCCATCAGCAACTTAGCGGGCGATATCAATGAGCAGTTCTTC. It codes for CAISNLAGDINEQFF.

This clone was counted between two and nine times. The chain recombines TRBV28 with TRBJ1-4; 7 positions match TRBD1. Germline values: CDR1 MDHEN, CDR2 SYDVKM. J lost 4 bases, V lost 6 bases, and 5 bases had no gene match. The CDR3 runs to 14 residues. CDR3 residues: CASRTGISNEKLFF. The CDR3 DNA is TGTGCCAGCAGGACAGGGATAAGTAATGAAAAACTGTTTTTT. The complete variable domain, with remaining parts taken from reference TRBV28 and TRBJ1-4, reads DVKVTQSSRYLVKRTGEKVFLECVQDMDHENMFWYRQDPGLGLRLIYFSYDVKMKEKGDIPEGYSVSREKKERFSLILESASTNQTSMYLCASRTGISNEKLFFGSGTQLSVL.

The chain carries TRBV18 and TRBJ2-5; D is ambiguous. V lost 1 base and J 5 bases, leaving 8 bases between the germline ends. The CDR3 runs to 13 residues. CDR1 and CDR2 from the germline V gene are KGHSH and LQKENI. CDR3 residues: CASSPLEWETQYF. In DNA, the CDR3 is TGTGCCAGCTCACCACTCGAGTGGGAGACCCAGTACTTC.

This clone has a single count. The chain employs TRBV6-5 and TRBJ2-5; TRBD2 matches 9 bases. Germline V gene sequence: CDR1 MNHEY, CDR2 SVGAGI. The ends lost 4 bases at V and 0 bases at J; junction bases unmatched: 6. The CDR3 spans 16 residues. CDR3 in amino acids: CASSSGLAPYQETQYF. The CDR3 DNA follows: TGTGCCAGCAGTTCCGGACTAGCGCCGTACCAAGAGACCCAGTACTTC.

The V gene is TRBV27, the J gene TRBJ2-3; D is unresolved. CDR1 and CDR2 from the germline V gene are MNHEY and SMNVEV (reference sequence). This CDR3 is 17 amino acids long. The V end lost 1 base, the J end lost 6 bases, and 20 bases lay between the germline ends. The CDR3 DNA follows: TGTGCCAGCAGTTTATATATTGGTCTAAAACAGCCGGATACGCAGTATTTT. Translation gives CASSLYIGLKQPDTQYF.

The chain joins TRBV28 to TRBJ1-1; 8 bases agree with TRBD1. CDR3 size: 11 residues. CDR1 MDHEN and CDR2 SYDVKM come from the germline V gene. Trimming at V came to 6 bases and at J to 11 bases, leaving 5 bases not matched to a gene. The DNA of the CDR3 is TGTGCCAGCAGAACCGGGACAGGTGCTTTCTTT. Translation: CASRTGTGAFF.

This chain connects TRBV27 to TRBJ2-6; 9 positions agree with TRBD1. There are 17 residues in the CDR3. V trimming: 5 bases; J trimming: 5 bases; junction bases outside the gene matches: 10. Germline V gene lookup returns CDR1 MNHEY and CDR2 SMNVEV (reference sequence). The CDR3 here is CASSDPGTGFRANVLTF. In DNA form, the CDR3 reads TGTGCCAGCAGTGACCCCGGGACAGGGTTCAGGGCCAACGTCCTGACTTTC.

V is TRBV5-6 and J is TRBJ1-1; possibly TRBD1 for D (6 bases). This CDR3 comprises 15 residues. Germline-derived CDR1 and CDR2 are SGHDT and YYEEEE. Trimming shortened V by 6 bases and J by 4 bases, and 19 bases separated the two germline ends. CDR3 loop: CASIPLQGQGTEAFF. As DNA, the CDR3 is TGTGCCAGCATCCCACTTCAGGGGCAAGGCACTGAAGCTTTCTTT.

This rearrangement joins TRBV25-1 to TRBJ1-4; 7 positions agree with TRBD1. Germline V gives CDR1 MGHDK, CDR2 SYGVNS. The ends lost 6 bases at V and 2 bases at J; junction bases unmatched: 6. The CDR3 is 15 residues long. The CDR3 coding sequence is TGTGCCAGCAGGCCGGAACAGGGGACTAATGAAAAACTGTTTTTT. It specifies CASRPEQGTNEKLFF.

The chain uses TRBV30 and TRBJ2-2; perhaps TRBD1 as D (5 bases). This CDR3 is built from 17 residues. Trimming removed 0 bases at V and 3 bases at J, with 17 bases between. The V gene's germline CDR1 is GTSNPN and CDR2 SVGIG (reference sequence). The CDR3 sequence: CAWSVPGREIYTGELFF. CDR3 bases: TGTGCCTGGAGTGTACCAGGCAGGGAAATTTACACCGGGGAGCTGTTTTTT.

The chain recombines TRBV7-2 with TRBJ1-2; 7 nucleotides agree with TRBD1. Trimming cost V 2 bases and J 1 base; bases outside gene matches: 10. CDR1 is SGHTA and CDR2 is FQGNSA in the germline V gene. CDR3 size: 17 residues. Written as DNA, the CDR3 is TGTGCCAGCAGCTTAAAGACGACAGGGATTTTTAACTATGGCTACACCTTC. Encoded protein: CASSLKTTGIFNYGYTF.

DNA for the CDR3: TGTGCCAGCAGTGAAGCTAGGTTAGCGGGAGCCACCGGGGAGCTGTTTTTT. Its translation is CASSEARLAGATGELFF. The chain carries TRBV2 and TRBJ2-2, with 9 bases matching TRBD2. Per germline, CDR1 SNHLY and CDR2 FYNNEI. This CDR3 has 17 residues. V gave up 0 bases and J gave up 4 bases; unmatched junction bases: 6.

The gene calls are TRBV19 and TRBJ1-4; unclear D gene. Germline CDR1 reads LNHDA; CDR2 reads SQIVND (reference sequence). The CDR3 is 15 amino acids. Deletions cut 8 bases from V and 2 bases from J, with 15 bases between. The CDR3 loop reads CASRKRGGTNEKLFF. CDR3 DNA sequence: TGTGCCAGTCGTAAGCGCGGTGGGACTAATGAAAAACTGTTTTTT.

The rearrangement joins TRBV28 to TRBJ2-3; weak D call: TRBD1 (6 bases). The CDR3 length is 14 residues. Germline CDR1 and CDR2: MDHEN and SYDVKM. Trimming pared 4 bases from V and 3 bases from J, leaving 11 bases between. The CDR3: CASSSRQGTDTQYF. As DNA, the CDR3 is TGTGCCAGCAGTTCTCGCCAGGGGACAGATACGCAGTATTTT.

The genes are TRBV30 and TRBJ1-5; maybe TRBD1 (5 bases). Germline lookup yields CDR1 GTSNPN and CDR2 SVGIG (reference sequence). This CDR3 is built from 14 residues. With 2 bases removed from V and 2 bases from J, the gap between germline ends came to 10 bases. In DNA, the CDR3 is TGTGCCTGGAGTACGCAGGGCGGCAATCAGCCCCAGCATTTT. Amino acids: CAWSTQGGNQPQHF.

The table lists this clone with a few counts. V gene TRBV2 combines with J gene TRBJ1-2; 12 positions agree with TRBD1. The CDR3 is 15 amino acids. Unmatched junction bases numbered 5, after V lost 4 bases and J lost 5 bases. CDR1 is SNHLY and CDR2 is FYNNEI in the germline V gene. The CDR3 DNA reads TGTGCCAGCAGTGGGGACAGGGGGCTGGAATATGGCTACACCTTC. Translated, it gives CASSGDRGLEYGYTF. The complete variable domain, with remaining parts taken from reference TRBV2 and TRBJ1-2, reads EPEVTQTPSHQVTQMGQEVILRCVPISNHLYFYWYRQILGQKVEFLVSFYNNEISEKSEIFDDQFSVERPDGSNFTLKIRSTKLEDSAMYFCASSGDRGLEYGYTFGSGTRLTVV.

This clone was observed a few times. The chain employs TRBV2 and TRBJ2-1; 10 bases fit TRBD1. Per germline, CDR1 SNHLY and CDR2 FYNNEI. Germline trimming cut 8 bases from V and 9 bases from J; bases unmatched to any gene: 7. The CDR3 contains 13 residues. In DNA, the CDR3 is TGTGCCAGCCGGGACAGGGGTTCGACTGAGCAGTTCTTC. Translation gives CASRDRGSTEQFF.

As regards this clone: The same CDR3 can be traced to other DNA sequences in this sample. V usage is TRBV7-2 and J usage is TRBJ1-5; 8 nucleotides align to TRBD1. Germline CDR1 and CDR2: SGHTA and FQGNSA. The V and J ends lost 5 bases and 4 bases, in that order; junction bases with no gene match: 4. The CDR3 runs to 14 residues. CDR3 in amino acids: CASSPGQGNQPQHF. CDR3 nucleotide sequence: TGTGCCAGCAGCCCAGGACAGGGAAATCAGCCCCAGCATTTT.

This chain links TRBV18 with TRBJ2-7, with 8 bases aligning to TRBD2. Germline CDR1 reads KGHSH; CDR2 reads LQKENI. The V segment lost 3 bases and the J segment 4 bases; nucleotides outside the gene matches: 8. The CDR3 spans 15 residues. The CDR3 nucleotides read TGTGCCAGCTCACCTACCGGGACTAGTGCGTACGAGCAGTACTTC. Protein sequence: CASSPTGTSAYEQYF.

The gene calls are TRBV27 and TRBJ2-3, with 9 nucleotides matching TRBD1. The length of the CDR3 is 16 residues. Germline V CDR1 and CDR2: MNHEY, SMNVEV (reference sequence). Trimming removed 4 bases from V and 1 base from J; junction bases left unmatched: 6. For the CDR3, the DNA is TGTGCCAGCAGTTCCCCGGGACAGGGTGGCACAGATACGCAGTATTTT. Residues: CASSSPGQGGTDTQYF.

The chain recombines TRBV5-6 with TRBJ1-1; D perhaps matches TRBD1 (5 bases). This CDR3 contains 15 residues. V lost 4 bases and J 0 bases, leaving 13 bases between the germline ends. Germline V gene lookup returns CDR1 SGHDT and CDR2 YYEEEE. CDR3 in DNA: TGTGCCAGCAGCCCGCGGGGGGGGTTGAACACTGAAGCTTTCTTT. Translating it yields CASSPRGGLNTEAFF.

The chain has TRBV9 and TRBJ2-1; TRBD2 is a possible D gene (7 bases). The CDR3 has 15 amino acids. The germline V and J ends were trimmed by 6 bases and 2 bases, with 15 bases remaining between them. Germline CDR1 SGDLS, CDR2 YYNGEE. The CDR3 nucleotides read TGTGCCAGCACCAAGGGAGGGGGAGCCTACAATGAGCAGTTCTTC. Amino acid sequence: CASTKGGGAYNEQFF.

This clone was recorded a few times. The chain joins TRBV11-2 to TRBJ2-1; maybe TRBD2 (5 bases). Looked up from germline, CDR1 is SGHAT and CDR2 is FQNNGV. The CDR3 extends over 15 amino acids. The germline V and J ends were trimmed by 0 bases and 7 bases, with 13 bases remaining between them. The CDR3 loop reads CASSLDGPSGNEQFF. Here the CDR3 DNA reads TGTGCCAGCAGCTTAGATGGACCATCGGGGAATGAGCAGTTCTTC.